These T cell receptor beta chains were read from a single sample in a study of blood T cell repertoires in COVID-19. Generated by immunoSEQ multiplex PCR, the TCRdb table keeps only in-frame clones and is missing some. Found here are 130,000 to 150,000 clones, about 86% of them singletons; the top ten hold roughly 3%. Sequencing was performed on peripheral blood. These TCRs come from a woman of 80 years or more with acute or convalescent COVID-19. Each CDR3 is given with its conserved first and last residue. The D gene is left open where the match is weak. Clone size, where shown, is once, few, many, or a class for clones that have expanded.

clone size	V gene	J gene	D gene	CDR3 DNA	CDR3 protein
.	TRBV2	TRBJ2-2	.	TGTGCCACTTCGGGGGAAATCACCGGGGAGCTGTTTTTT	CATSGEITGELFF
.	TRBV7-9	TRBJ2-7	TRBD1	TGTGCCAGCAGCCCATACCGGGACAGGGACAACGAGCAGTACTTC	CASSPYRDRDNEQYF
.	TRBV12-3/TRBV12-4	TRBJ1-2	.	TGTGCCAGCAGTTTCCTAGGGGAAAATGGCTACACCTTC	CASSFLGENGYTF
few	TRBV19	TRBJ2-2	TRBD1	TGTGCCAGTAGTAGGGACAGGGCGAACTATGGGGAGCTGTTTTTT	CASSRDRANYGELFF
.	TRBV29-1	TRBJ1-1	.	TGCAGCGTTCGGGGAGGGGCGAGAACTGAAGCTTTCTTT	CSVRGGARTEAFF
.	TRBV7-9	TRBJ1-1	TRBD1	TGTGCCAGCAGCTTTGACAGGGATGAAGCTTTCTTT	CASSFDRDEAFF
once	TRBV14	TRBJ1-1	TRBD1	TGTGCCAGCAGCTGGGACAGGAACACTGAAGCTTTCTTT	CASSWDRNTEAFF
.	TRBV11-1	TRBJ2-7	TRBD1	TGTGCCAGCAGCTTAGAAGGGACAGGGGGCGAGCAGTACTTC	CASSLEGTGGEQYF
few	TRBV27	TRBJ2-1	TRBD2	TGTGCCAGCAGTTTACGTCCTAGCGGGGAGCACTTTTACAATGAGCAGTTCTTC	CASSLRPSGEHFYNEQFF
.	TRBV9	TRBJ2-1	TRBD2	TGTGCCAGCAGCGCCCTAGCGGGGGGATACAATGAGCAGTTCTTC	CASSALAGGYNEQFF
.	TRBV7-9	TRBJ1-1	.	TGTGCCAGCAGCTTAGCCACAGCATCCTTGCCCACTGAAGCTTTCTTT	CASSLATASLPTEAFF
.	TRBV5-4	TRBJ2-1	TRBD1	TGTGCCAGCAGAACCGGGACAGGGGAATACAATGAGCAGTTCTTC	CASRTGTGEYNEQFF
once	TRBV7-7	TRBJ2-3	TRBD2	TGTGCTAGCAGCTTATATAGCGGGGGCACAGATACGCAGTATTTT	CASSLYSGGTDTQYF
.	TRBV7-8	TRBJ2-2	TRBD2	TGTGCCAGCAGCACCCTGGGAGGGGTTCAGGGCACCGGGGAGCTGTTTTTT	CASSTLGGVQGTGELFF